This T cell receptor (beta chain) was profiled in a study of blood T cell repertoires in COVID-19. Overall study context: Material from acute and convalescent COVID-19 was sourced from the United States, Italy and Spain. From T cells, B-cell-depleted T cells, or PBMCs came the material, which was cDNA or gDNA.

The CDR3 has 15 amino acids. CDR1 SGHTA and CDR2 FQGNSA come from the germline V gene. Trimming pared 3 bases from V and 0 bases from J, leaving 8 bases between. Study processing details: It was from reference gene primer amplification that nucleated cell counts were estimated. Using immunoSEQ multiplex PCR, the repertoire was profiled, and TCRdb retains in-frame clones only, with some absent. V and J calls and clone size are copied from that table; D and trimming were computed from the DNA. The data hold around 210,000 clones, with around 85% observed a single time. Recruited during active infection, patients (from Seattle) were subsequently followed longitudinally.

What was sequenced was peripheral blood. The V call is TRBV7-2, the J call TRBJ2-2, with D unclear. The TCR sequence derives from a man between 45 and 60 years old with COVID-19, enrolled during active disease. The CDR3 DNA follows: TGTGCCAGCAGCTTTAGTGTCGCGAACACCGGGGAGCTGTTTTTT. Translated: CASSFSVANTGELFF.